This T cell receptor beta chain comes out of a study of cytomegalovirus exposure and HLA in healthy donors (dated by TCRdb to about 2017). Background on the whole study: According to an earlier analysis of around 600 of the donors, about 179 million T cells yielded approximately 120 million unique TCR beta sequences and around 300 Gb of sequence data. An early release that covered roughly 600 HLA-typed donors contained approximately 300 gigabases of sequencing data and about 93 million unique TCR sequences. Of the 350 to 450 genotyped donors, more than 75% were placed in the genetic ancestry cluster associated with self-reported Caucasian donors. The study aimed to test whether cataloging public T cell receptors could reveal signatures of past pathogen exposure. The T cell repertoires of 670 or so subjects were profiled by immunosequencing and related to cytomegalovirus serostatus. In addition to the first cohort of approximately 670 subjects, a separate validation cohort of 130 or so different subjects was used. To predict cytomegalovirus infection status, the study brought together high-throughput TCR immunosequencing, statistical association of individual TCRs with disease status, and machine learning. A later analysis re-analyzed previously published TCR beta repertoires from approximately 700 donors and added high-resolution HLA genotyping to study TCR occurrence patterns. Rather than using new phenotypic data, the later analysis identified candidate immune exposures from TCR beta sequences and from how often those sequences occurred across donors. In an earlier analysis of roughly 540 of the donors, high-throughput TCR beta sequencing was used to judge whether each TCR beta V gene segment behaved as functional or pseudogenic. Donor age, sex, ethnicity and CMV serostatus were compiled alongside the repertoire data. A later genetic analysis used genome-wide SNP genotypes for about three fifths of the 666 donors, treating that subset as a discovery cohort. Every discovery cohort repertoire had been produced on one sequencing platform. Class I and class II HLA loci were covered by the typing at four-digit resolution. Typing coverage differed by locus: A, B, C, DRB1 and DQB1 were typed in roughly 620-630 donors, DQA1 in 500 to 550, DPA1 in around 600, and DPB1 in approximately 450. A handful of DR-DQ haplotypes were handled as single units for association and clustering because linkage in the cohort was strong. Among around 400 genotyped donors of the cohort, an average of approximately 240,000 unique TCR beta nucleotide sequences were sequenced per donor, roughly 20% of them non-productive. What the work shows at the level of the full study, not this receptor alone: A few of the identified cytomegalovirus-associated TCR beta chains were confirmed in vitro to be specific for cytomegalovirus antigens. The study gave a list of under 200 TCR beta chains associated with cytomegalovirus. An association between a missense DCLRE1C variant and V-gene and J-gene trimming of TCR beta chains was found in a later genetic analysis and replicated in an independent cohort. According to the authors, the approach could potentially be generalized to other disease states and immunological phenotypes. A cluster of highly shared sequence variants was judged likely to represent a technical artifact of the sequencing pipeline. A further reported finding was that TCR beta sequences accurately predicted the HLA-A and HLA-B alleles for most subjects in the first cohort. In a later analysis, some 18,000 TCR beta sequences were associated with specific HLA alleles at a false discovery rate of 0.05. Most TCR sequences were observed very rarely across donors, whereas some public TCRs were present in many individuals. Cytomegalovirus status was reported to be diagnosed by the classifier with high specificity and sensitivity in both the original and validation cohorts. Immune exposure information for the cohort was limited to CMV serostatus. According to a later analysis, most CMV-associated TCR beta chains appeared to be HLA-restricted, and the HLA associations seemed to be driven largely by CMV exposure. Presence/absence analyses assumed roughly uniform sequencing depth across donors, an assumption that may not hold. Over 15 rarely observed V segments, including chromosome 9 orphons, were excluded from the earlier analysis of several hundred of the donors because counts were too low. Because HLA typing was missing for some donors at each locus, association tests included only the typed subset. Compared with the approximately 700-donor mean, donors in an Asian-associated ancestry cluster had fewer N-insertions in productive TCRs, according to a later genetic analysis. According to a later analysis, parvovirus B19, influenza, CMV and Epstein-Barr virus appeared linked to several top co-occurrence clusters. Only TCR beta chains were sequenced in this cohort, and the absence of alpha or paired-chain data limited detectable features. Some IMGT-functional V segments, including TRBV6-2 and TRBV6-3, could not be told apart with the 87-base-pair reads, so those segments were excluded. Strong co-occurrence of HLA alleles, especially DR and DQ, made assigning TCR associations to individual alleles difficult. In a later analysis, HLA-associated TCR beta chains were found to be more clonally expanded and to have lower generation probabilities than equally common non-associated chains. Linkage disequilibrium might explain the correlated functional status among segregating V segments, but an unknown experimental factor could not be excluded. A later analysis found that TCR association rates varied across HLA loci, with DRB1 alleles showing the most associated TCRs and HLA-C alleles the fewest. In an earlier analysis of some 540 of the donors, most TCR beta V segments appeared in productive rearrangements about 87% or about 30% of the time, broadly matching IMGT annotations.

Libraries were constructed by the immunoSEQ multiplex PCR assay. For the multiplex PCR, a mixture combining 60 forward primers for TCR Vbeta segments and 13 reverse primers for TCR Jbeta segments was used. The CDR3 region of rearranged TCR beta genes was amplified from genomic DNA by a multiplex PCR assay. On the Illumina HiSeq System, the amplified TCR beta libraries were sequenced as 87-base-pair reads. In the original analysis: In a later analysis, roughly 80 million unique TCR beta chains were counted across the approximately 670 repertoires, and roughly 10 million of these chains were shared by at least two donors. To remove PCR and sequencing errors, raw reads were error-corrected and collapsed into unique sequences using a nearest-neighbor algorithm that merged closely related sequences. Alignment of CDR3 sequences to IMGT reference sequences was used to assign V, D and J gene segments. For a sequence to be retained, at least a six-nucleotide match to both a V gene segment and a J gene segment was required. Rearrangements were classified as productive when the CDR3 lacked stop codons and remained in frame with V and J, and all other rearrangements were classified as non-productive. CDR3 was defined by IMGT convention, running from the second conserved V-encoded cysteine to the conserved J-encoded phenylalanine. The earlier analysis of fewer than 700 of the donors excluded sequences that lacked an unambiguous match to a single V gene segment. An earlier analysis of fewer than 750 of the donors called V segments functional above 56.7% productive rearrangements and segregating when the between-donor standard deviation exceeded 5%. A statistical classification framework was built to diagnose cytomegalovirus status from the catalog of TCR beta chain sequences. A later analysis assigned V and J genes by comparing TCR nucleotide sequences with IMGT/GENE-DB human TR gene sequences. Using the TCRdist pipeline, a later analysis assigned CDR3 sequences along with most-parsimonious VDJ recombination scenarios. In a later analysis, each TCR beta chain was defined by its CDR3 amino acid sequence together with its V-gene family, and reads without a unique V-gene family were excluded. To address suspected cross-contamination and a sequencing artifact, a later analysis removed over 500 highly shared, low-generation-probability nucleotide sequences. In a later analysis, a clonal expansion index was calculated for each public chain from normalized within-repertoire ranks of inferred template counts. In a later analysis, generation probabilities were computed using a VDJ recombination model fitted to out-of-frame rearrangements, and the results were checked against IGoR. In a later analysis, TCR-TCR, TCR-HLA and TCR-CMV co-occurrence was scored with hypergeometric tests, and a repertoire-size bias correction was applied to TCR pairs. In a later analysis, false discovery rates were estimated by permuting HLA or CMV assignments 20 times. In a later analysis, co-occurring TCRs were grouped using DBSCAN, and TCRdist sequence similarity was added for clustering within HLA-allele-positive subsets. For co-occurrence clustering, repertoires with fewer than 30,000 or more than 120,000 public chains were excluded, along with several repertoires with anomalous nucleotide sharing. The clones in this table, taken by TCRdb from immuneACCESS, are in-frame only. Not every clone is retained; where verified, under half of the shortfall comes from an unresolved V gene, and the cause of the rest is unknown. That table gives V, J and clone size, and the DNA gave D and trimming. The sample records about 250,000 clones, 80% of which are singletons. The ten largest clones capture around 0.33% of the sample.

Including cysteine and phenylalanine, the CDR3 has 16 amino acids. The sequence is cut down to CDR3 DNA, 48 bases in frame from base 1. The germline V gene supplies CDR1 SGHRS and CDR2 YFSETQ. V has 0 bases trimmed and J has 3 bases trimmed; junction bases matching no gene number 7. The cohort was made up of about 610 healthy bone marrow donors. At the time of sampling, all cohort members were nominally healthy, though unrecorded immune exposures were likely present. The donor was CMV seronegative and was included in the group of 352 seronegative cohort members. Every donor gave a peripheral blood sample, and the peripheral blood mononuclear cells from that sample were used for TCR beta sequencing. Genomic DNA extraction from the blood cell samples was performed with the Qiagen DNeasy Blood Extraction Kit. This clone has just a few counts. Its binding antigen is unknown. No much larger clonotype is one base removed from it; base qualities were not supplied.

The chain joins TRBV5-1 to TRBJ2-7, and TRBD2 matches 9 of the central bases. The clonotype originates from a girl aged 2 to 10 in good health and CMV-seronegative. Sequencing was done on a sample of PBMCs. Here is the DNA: TGCGCCAGCAGCTTGGCCGCGGCGGGGGGGGTCTACGAGCAGTACTTC. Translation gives CASSLAAAGGVYEQYF.